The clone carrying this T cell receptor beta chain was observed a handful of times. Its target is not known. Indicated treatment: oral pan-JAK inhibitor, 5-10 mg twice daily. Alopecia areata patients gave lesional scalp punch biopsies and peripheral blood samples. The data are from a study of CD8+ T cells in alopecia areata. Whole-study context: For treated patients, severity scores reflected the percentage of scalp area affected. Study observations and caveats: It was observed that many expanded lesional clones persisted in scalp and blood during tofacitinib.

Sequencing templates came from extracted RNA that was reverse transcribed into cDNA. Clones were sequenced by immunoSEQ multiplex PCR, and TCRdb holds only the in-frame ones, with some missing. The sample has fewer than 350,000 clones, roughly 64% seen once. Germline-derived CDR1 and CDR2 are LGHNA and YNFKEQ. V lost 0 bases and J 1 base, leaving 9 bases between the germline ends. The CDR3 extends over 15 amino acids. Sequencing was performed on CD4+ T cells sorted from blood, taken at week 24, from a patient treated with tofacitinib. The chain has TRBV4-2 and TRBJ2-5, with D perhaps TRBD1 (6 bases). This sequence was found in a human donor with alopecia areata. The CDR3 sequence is CASSQEGGIQETQYF. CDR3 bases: TGTGCCAGCAGCCAAGAAGGGGGAATCCAAGAGACCCAGTACTTC.